This is a list of T cell receptor beta chains from one sample in a study of cytomegalovirus exposure and HLA in healthy donors. TCRdb keeps only in-frame clones here, not all; method: immunoSEQ multiplex PCR. The data contain 150,000 to 160,000 clones, approximately 74% of them singletons. Material: PBMCs. The source is a man aged 30 to 45 in good health and CMV-seronegative. CDR3s include the opening cysteine and the closing phenylalanine or tryptophan. The D gene is left open where the match is weak. Rows give clone size only sometimes, using once, few, many, or a class for an expanded clone.

cdr3_nt,cdr3_aa,j_call,clone_size,cdr3_length,d_call,v_call
TGCGCCAGCAGCTTTTACGGAGGGCGGGGGGACACTGAAGCTTTCTTT,CASSFYGGRGDTEAFF,TRBJ1-1,.,16,.,TRBV5-1
TGTGCCAGCACCCAACTGGCGGGGAACATGAACACTGAAGCTTTCTTT,CASTQLAGNMNTEAFF,TRBJ1-1,few,16,.,TRBV5-5
TGTGCCAGCAGCGAAGGGGTTTGGGGGGGCTCCTACGAGCAGTACTTC,CASSEGVWGGSYEQYF,TRBJ2-7,.,16,TRBD2,TRBV6-1
TGTGCCAGTAGTACAAACAGGGGTAACGAGCAGTACTTC,CASSTNRGNEQYF,TRBJ2-7,.,13,TRBD1,TRBV19
TGCAGCGTTCGGACAACCGACTATGGCTACACCTTC,CSVRTTDYGYTF,TRBJ1-2,.,12,.,TRBV29-1
TGTGCCAGCTCACCAACCCTAGACTACGAGCAGTACTTC,CASSPTLDYEQYF,TRBJ2-7,.,13,.,TRBV18
TGTGCCAGCAGCGAACGACTAGCGGGGGCGAATGAGCAGTTCTTC,CASSERLAGANEQFF,TRBJ2-1,.,15,TRBD2,TRBV5-6
TGTGCCAGCAGTGAAGGTAGACTCTCGAACACTGAAGCTTTCTTT,CASSEGRLSNTEAFF,TRBJ1-1,.,15,.,TRBV2
TGTGCCAGCAGCTTCTCTCTACTAGAGGGAACTAGCACAGATACGCAGTATTTT,CASSFSLLEGTSTDTQYF,TRBJ2-3,.,18,.,TRBV7-9
TGTGCCAGTAGTATCGCGGACAGGGCAGGCTACACCTTC,CASSIADRAGYTF,TRBJ1-2,.,13,TRBD1,TRBV19
TGTGCCAGCAGCCCCGTTGGGGCCCTCAATCAGCCCCAGCATTTT,CASSPVGALNQPQHF,TRBJ1-5,.,15,.,TRBV5-8
TGTGCCAGCAGTTTTGGGCAGGGGGTCAAAGAGACCCAGTACTTC,CASSFGQGVKETQYF,TRBJ2-5,.,15,TRBD1,TRBV28
TGTGCCAGCAGCCCCTACAGGGGGGGCAATTCACCCCTCAACTTT,CASSPYRGGNSPLNF,TRBJ1-6,.,15,TRBD1,TRBV7-2
TGTGCCACCAGCAGAGATCCTAAGGAGACCCAGTACTTC,CATSRDPKETQYF,TRBJ2-5,.,13,.,TRBV15
TGTGCCAGCAGCGTAGACGGAGGGGGCGGGGGGGACACCGGGGAGCTGTTTTTT,CASSVDGGGGGDTGELFF,TRBJ2-2,.,18,TRBD2,TRBV9
TGTGCCAGCAGCTTAGAAGGGGCTAGCGGGGGGGCTGAGCAGTTCTTC,CASSLEGASGGAEQFF,TRBJ2-1,once,16,TRBD2,TRBV11-2
TGTGCCAGCAGCCGCGGACGGGGGGAAGGAGAGACCCAGTACTTC,CASSRGRGEGETQYF,TRBJ2-5,.,15,TRBD2,TRBV7-9
TGTGCCTGGAGGTCAACCGGGGGACGCTACGAGCAGTACTTC,CAWRSTGGRYEQYF,TRBJ2-7,.,14,.,TRBV30
TGTGCCAGCAGCTTAGAGACAGGGCTAACTGAAGCTTTCTTT,CASSLETGLTEAFF,TRBJ1-1,.,14,TRBD1,TRBV7-2
TGTGCCTGGGGCATGGGACTAGCGGGGGGCCAGAGCTCCTACGAGCAGTACTTC,CAWGMGLAGGQSSYEQYF,TRBJ2-7,few,18,TRBD2,TRBV30
TGTGCCAGCAGTGAATATATTATTGTAGCAAGTAGACAGCCAAAGGGAAACACCATATATTTT,CASSEYIIVASRQPKGNTIYF,TRBJ1-3,.,21,.,TRBV6-1
TGCAGCCCTACTCGAGGCATCCTTAGCAATCAGCCCCAGAATTTT,CSPTRGILSNQPQNF,TRBJ1-5,once,15,.,TRBV29-1
TGTGCCAGCTCACCTCCCAGTAACTATGGCTACACCTTC,CASSPPSNYGYTF,TRBJ1-2,.,13,.,TRBV18
TGTGCCAGCAGCCAACAGGGGGGCGGGCGCTACGAGCAGTACTTC,CASSQQGGGRYEQYF,TRBJ2-7,.,15,.,TRBV14
TGTGCCAGCAGTGAAAACAGGGGGCCTACCTACGAGCAGTACTTC,CASSENRGPTYEQYF,TRBJ2-7,few,15,TRBD1,TRBV6-1
TGTGCCAGCAGCTTAGGAGGGACTTCATATGGCTACACCTTC,CASSLGGTSYGYTF,TRBJ1-2,.,14,.,TRBV7-9
TGTGCCAGCTCCTCCGGGACTAGCTCCTACAATGAGCAGTTCTTC,CASSSGTSSYNEQFF,TRBJ2-1,.,15,TRBD2,TRBV27
TGTGCCAGCAGAAGCAGGTGGCGAGCTTTCTTT,CASRSRWRAFF,TRBJ1-1,.,11,.,TRBV6-1
TGCAGCGTACACGACAGGACTGAAGCTTTCTTT,CSVHDRTEAFF,TRBJ1-1,.,11,.,TRBV29-1
TGTGCCAGCAGCTTAGATGGGCTACCCACAGATACGCAGTATTTT,CASSLDGLPTDTQYF,TRBJ2-3,.,15,.,TRBV13
TGTGCCAGCAGTTACGGCAATAACTATGGCTACACCTTC,CASSYGNNYGYTF,TRBJ1-2,.,13,.,TRBV6-6
TGTGCCAGCGTCCAGGGTTCTGGAAACACCATATATTTT,CASVQGSGNTIYF,TRBJ1-3,.,13,.,TRBV6-6
TGTGCCAGCAGTTACGGGCCCGCTGGGGCCAACGTCCTGACTTTC,CASSYGPAGANVLTF,TRBJ2-6,few,15,.,TRBV6-5
TGTGCCAGCATTCGGGAGGGGAATCAGCCCCAGCATTTT,CASIREGNQPQHF,TRBJ1-5,.,13,.,TRBV6-1
TGCGCCAGCAGCCTTTGGACAGGGGCTGCCGAGCAGTACTTC,CASSLWTGAAEQYF,TRBJ2-7,.,14,TRBD1,TRBV5-1
TGCGCCAGCAGCTACCGGACGGGAAACACCGGGGAGCTGTTTTTT,CASSYRTGNTGELFF,TRBJ2-2,.,15,.,TRBV5-1